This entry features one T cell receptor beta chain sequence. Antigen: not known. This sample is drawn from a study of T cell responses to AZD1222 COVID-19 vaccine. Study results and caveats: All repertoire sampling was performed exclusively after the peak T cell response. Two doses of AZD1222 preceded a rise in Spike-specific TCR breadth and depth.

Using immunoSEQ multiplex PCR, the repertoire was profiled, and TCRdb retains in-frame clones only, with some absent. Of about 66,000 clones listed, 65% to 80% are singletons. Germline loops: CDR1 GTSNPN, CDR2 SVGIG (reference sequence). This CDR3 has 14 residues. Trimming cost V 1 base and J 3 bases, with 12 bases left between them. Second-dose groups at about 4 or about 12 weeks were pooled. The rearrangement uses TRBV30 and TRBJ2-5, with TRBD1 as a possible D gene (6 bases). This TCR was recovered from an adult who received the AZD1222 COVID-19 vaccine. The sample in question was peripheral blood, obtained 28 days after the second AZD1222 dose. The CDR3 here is CAWSAPRTEETQYF. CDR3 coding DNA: TGTGCCTGGAGTGCCCCCCGGACAGAAGAGACCCAGTACTTC.